This is a list of T cell receptor beta chains from one sample in a study of cytomegalovirus exposure and HLA in healthy donors. The protocol was immunoSEQ multiplex PCR, while the TCRdb copy is restricted to in-frame clones and leaves out a portion. The profile shows about 160,000 clones, approximately 60% of them singletons. The specimen was PBMCs. These receptors all stem from an older woman in good health and CMV-seropositive. The CDR3 runs from the conserved cysteine through the conserved F or W. The order of the fields is D gene, J gene, CDR3 length, clone size, V gene, CDR3 protein, CDR3 DNA. The D gene is left open where the match is weak. Clone size is stated in some rows and not others, as once, few, many or a class when expanded.

d_call: TRBD1; j_call: TRBJ1-5; cdr3_length: 15; clone_size: -; v_call: TRBV27; cdr3_aa: CASGDREVEGQPQHF; cdr3_nt: TGTGCCAGCGGCGACAGGGAGGTTGAGGGACAGCCCCAGCATTTT
d_call: -; j_call: TRBJ2-7; cdr3_length: 15; clone_size: few; v_call: TRBV28; cdr3_aa: CASRYTGSPPDEQYF; cdr3_nt: TGTGCCAGCAGGTATACAGGGTCCCCTCCGGACGAGCAGTACTTC
d_call: TRBD1; j_call: TRBJ1-2; cdr3_length: 13; clone_size: -; v_call: TRBV28; cdr3_aa: CASRLQGAGGYTF; cdr3_nt: TGTGCCAGCAGGCTTCAGGGGGCGGGCGGCTACACCTTC
d_call: TRBD1; j_call: TRBJ2-5; cdr3_length: 16; clone_size: -; v_call: TRBV19; cdr3_aa: CASPPGDRGPQETQYF; cdr3_nt: TGTGCCAGTCCTCCAGGAGACAGGGGCCCTCAAGAGACCCAGTACTTC
d_call: TRBD1; j_call: TRBJ1-1; cdr3_length: 14; clone_size: few; v_call: TRBV30; cdr3_aa: CAWIHRGRHTEAFF; cdr3_nt: TGTGCCTGGATTCACAGGGGGCGCCATACTGAAGCTTTCTTT
d_call: TRBD1; j_call: TRBJ1-2; cdr3_length: 14; clone_size: -; v_call: TRBV27; cdr3_aa: CASSSRDRGLGYTF; cdr3_nt: TGTGCCAGCAGTTCGAGGGACAGGGGCTTAGGCTACACCTTC
d_call: -; j_call: TRBJ2-5; cdr3_length: 12; clone_size: -; v_call: TRBV29-1; cdr3_aa: CSVTSGQETQYF; cdr3_nt: TGCAGCGTTACATCGGGACAAGAGACCCAGTACTTC
d_call: TRBD2; j_call: TRBJ2-1; cdr3_length: 16; clone_size: -; v_call: TRBV10-3; cdr3_aa: CAISGSSGSSYNEQFF; cdr3_nt: TGTGCCATCAGTGGCTCTAGCGGGAGCTCCTACAATGAGCAGTTCTTC
d_call: -; j_call: TRBJ2-1; cdr3_length: 13; clone_size: -; v_call: TRBV7-3; cdr3_aa: CASSSTSENEQFF; cdr3_nt: TGTGCCAGCAGCTCCACTAGTGAAAATGAGCAGTTCTTC
d_call: -; j_call: TRBJ2-7; cdr3_length: 12; clone_size: -; v_call: TRBV6-1; cdr3_aa: CASSDYPHEQYF; cdr3_nt: TGTGCCAGCAGTGATTATCCCCACGAGCAGTACTTC
d_call: -; j_call: TRBJ2-3; cdr3_length: 15; clone_size: -; v_call: TRBV18; cdr3_aa: CASSPPSLGTDTQYF; cdr3_nt: TGTGCCAGCTCACCACCTTCGCTAGGAACAGATACGCAGTATTTT
d_call: -; j_call: TRBJ1-2; cdr3_length: 16; clone_size: -; v_call: TRBV27; cdr3_aa: CASSSSRQMDAYGYTF; cdr3_nt: TGTGCCAGCAGTTCCTCACGACAGATGGACGCCTATGGCTACACCTTC
d_call: TRBD1; j_call: TRBJ2-7; cdr3_length: 15; clone_size: -; v_call: TRBV6-5; cdr3_aa: CASRRGQGAAYEQYF; cdr3_nt: TGTGCCAGCAGGCGGGGACAGGGGGCCGCCTACGAGCAGTACTTC
d_call: TRBD2; j_call: TRBJ2-5; cdr3_length: 16; clone_size: few; v_call: TRBV18; cdr3_aa: CASSPPGLAEEETQYF; cdr3_nt: TGTGCCAGCTCACCACCAGGACTAGCGGAGGAAGAGACCCAGTACTTC
d_call: TRBD1; j_call: TRBJ2-7; cdr3_length: 19; clone_size: -; v_call: TRBV28; cdr3_aa: CASSTSRPLTGPGGYEQYF; cdr3_nt: TGTGCCAGCAGTACGTCCCGCCCCCTGACAGGGCCCGGTGGCTACGAGCAGTACTTC
d_call: TRBD1; j_call: TRBJ1-3; cdr3_length: 16; clone_size: few; v_call: TRBV9; cdr3_aa: CASSGQGAASGNTIYF; cdr3_nt: TGTGCCAGCAGCGGACAGGGAGCAGCCTCTGGAAACACCATATATTTT
d_call: -; j_call: TRBJ1-2; cdr3_length: 12; clone_size: -; v_call: TRBV28; cdr3_aa: CASSFRGYGYTF; cdr3_nt: TGTGCCAGCAGTTTCCGGGGGTATGGCTACACCTTC
d_call: -; j_call: TRBJ2-2; cdr3_length: 15; clone_size: once; v_call: TRBV30; cdr3_aa: CAWRRQWGDTGELFF; cdr3_nt: TGTGCCTGGAGAAGGCAGTGGGGGGACACCGGGGAGCTGTTTTTT
d_call: -; j_call: TRBJ1-1; cdr3_length: 16; clone_size: -; v_call: TRBV18; cdr3_aa: CASSPIRGPVNTEAFF; cdr3_nt: TGTGCCAGCTCACCAATTCGTGGTCCGGTGAACACTGAAGCTTTCTTT
d_call: -; j_call: TRBJ1-4; cdr3_length: 16; clone_size: -; v_call: TRBV27; cdr3_aa: CASSKMVASASEKLFF; cdr3_nt: TGTGCCAGCAGTAAAATGGTAGCCTCGGCCTCGGAAAAACTGTTTTTT
d_call: -; j_call: TRBJ2-1; cdr3_length: 12; clone_size: -; v_call: TRBV5-4; cdr3_aa: CASSLRGDEQFF; cdr3_nt: TGTGCCAGCAGCCTGCGGGGCGATGAGCAGTTCTTC
d_call: TRBD2; j_call: TRBJ2-2; cdr3_length: 16; clone_size: -; v_call: TRBV6-1; cdr3_aa: CASSARGSTNTGELFF; cdr3_nt: TGTGCCAGCAGTGCCCGCGGGAGTACGAACACCGGGGAGCTGTTTTTT
d_call: TRBD1; j_call: TRBJ1-6; cdr3_length: 16; clone_size: -; v_call: TRBV5-1; cdr3_aa: CASSASTGGYNSPLHF; cdr3_nt: TGCGCCAGCAGCGCTTCGACAGGGGGCTATAATTCACCCCTCCACTTT
d_call: TRBD1; j_call: TRBJ1-2; cdr3_length: 13; clone_size: -; v_call: TRBV29-1; cdr3_aa: CSVEDREGYGYTF; cdr3_nt: TGCAGCGTAGAGGACAGGGAGGGGTATGGCTACACCTTC
d_call: TRBD1; j_call: TRBJ2-7; cdr3_length: 16; clone_size: -; v_call: TRBV27; cdr3_aa: CASSRQGAQSSYEQYF; cdr3_nt: TGTGCCAGCAGTCGACAGGGAGCACAGAGCTCCTACGAGCAGTACTTC
d_call: TRBD1; j_call: TRBJ1-5; cdr3_length: 15; clone_size: -; v_call: TRBV7-9; cdr3_aa: CASSLTGGGNQPQHF; cdr3_nt: TGTGCCAGCAGCTTAACAGGGGGCGGTAATCAGCCCCAGCATTTT
d_call: -; j_call: TRBJ1-5; cdr3_length: 14; clone_size: few; v_call: TRBV11-2; cdr3_aa: CASSLYSSNQPQHF; cdr3_nt: TGTGCCAGCAGCTTGTACTCTTCCAATCAGCCCCAGCATTTT
d_call: -; j_call: TRBJ2-5; cdr3_length: 14; clone_size: -; v_call: TRBV5-5; cdr3_aa: CASSLALGVETQYF; cdr3_nt: TGTGCCAGCAGCTTGGCCCTGGGAGTAGAGACCCAGTACTTC
d_call: TRBD1; j_call: TRBJ2-2; cdr3_length: 16; clone_size: -; v_call: TRBV6-1; cdr3_aa: CASSEGTGVNTGELFF; cdr3_nt: TGTGCCAGCAGTGAAGGGACAGGGGTGAACACCGGGGAGCTGTTTTTT
d_call: -; j_call: TRBJ2-7; cdr3_length: 14; clone_size: -; v_call: TRBV5-1; cdr3_aa: CASSLTRDFGEQYF; cdr3_nt: TGCGCCAGCAGCTTGACTAGGGATTTCGGCGAGCAGTACTTC
d_call: TRBD2; j_call: TRBJ2-7; cdr3_length: 16; clone_size: -; v_call: TRBV27; cdr3_aa: CASSPLAGGSSYEQYF; cdr3_nt: TGTGCCAGCAGTCCGCTAGCGGGAGGGAGCTCCTACGAGCAGTACTTC
d_call: TRBD2; j_call: TRBJ2-2; cdr3_length: 17; clone_size: -; v_call: TRBV15; cdr3_aa: CATSRDGLAVNTGELFF; cdr3_nt: TGTGCCACCAGCAGAGACGGGCTAGCGGTGAACACCGGGGAGCTGTTTTTT
d_call: TRBD1; j_call: TRBJ2-7; cdr3_length: 15; clone_size: -; v_call: TRBV7-2; cdr3_aa: CASSQQTGNSYEQYF; cdr3_nt: TGTGCCAGCAGCCAGCAGACAGGGAACTCCTACGAGCAGTACTTC
d_call: TRBD1; j_call: TRBJ1-4; cdr3_length: 15; clone_size: -; v_call: TRBV28; cdr3_aa: CASSPNRGYYEKLFF; cdr3_nt: TGTGCCAGCAGTCCAAACAGGGGCTATTATGAAAAACTGTTTTTT
d_call: -; j_call: TRBJ1-1; cdr3_length: 11; clone_size: few; v_call: TRBV7-2; cdr3_aa: CASSLSTEAFF; cdr3_nt: TGTGCCAGCAGCCTCAGTACTGAAGCTTTCTTT
d_call: TRBD1; j_call: TRBJ1-1; cdr3_length: 15; clone_size: -; v_call: TRBV18; cdr3_aa: CASSLQGARNTEAFF; cdr3_nt: TGTGCCAGCTCCTTACAGGGGGCGAGGAACACTGAAGCTTTCTTT
d_call: -; j_call: TRBJ2-5; cdr3_length: 15; clone_size: few; v_call: TRBV5-1; cdr3_aa: CASSSGGTAEETQYF; cdr3_nt: TGCGCCAGCAGCTCCGGAGGGACAGCGGAAGAGACCCAGTACTTC
d_call: TRBD2; j_call: TRBJ2-7; cdr3_length: 12; clone_size: few; v_call: TRBV30; cdr3_aa: CALAGVSYEQYF; cdr3_nt: TGTGCCTTAGCGGGAGTGTCCTACGAGCAGTACTTC
d_call: -; j_call: TRBJ2-3; cdr3_length: 15; clone_size: -; v_call: TRBV7-3; cdr3_aa: CASSFRAASRDTQYF; cdr3_nt: TGTGCCAGCAGCTTTAGAGCGGCCTCAAGAGATACGCAGTATTTT
d_call: -; j_call: TRBJ2-1; cdr3_length: 18; clone_size: few; v_call: TRBV28; cdr3_aa: CASSANGRDTPSYNEQFF; cdr3_nt: TGTGCCAGCAGTGCGAACGGGCGGGATACCCCCTCCTACAATGAGCAGTTCTTC
d_call: TRBD2; j_call: TRBJ2-2; cdr3_length: 15; clone_size: -; v_call: TRBV2; cdr3_aa: CASSVFAGGAGELFF; cdr3_nt: TGTGCCAGCAGTGTTTTCGCGGGAGGTGCCGGGGAGCTGTTTTTT
d_call: -; j_call: TRBJ2-7; cdr3_length: 15; clone_size: -; v_call: TRBV6-5; cdr3_aa: CASSPEGAGKGEQYF; cdr3_nt: TGTGCCAGCAGCCCCGAGGGGGCGGGAAAGGGCGAGCAGTACTTC
d_call: TRBD1; j_call: TRBJ1-5; cdr3_length: 15; clone_size: once; v_call: TRBV28; cdr3_aa: CASSLSTGSPQPQHF; cdr3_nt: TGTGCCAGCAGTTTATCGACAGGGTCCCCTCAGCCCCAGCATTTT
d_call: -; j_call: TRBJ2-1; cdr3_length: 16; clone_size: -; v_call: TRBV4-2; cdr3_aa: CASSQEGNGRGNEQFF; cdr3_nt: TGTGCCAGCAGCCAAGAGGGGAACGGGAGAGGGAATGAGCAGTTCTTC
d_call: TRBD1; j_call: TRBJ2-4; cdr3_length: 17; clone_size: -; v_call: TRBV19; cdr3_aa: CASSIGTGGYDKNIQYF; cdr3_nt: TGTGCCAGTAGTATAGGGACAGGGGGCTATGACAAAAACATTCAGTACTTC
d_call: TRBD2; j_call: TRBJ2-1; cdr3_length: 15; clone_size: -; v_call: TRBV5-1; cdr3_aa: CASSLSGGSYNEQFF; cdr3_nt: TGCGCCAGCAGCCTTAGCGGGGGATCCTACAATGAGCAGTTCTTC
d_call: -; j_call: TRBJ2-4; cdr3_length: 14; clone_size: -; v_call: TRBV7-2; cdr3_aa: CASTGNIAKNIQYF; cdr3_nt: TGTGCCAGCACGGGAAACATAGCCAAAAACATTCAGTACTTC
d_call: TRBD2; j_call: TRBJ2-7; cdr3_length: 15; clone_size: few; v_call: TRBV19; cdr3_aa: CASSPRVAGTYEQYF; cdr3_nt: TGTGCCAGTAGTCCCCGGGTAGCGGGGACCTACGAGCAGTACTTC
d_call: TRBD2; j_call: TRBJ2-1; cdr3_length: 14; clone_size: -; v_call: TRBV10-3; cdr3_aa: CAISGAGVYNEQFF; cdr3_nt: TGTGCCATCAGCGGAGCGGGAGTATACAATGAGCAGTTCTTC
d_call: TRBD1; j_call: TRBJ1-1; cdr3_length: 13; clone_size: few; v_call: TRBV6-6; cdr3_aa: CAGMGQQNTEAFF; cdr3_nt: TGTGCCGGAATGGGACAGCAAAATACTGAAGCTTTCTTT